These 2 T cell receptor beta chains were all obtained from the same sample, sequenced in a study of shared clonotypes between healthy human individuals. In the naive CD8 group, cells lacked CD45RO and were positively selected for CCR7, so terminally differentiated effector memory CD45RA+ cells were left out. Only in-frame clones appear in the TCRdb table, and some are missing; sequencing was by immunoSEQ multiplex PCR. The profile shows about 800,000 clones, 95% to 97% of them singletons. Sequencing was performed on naive CD8+ T cells sorted from blood. The receptors were sampled from a man younger than 40 in good health.

The V call is TRBV9, the J call TRBJ2-2; D call uncertain. Germline-derived CDR1 and CDR2 are SGDLS and YYNGEE. The CDR3 extends over 13 amino acids. V was shortened by 1 base and J by 6 bases, with 7 bases between the two germline ends. CDR3 in amino acids: CASSVREPGELFF. The CDR3 DNA follows: TGTGCCAGCAGCGTAAGGGAACCCGGGGAGCTGTTTTTT.

J is TRBJ2-3 and V is TRBV7-2, with D possibly being TRBD1 (6 bases). The length of the CDR3 is 15 residues. Germline V gives CDR1 SGHTA, CDR2 FQGNSA. V was clipped by 5 bases and J by 2 bases, with 14 bases between them. The CDR3 DNA follows: TGTGCCAGCAGCCCCCGGGACACCTTCACAGATACGCAGTATTTT. Its protein product is CASSPRDTFTDTQYF.